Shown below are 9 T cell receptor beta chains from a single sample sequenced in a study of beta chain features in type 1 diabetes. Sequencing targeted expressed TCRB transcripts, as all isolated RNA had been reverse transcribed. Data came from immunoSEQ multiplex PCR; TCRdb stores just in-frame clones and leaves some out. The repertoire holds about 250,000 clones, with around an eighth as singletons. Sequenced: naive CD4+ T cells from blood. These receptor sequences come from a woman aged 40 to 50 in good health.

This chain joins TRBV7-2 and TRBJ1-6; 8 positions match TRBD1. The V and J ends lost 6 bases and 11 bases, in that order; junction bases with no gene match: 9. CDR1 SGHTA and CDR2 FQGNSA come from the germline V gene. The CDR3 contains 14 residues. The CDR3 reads CASSQGQGDPPLHF. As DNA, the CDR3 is TGTGCCAGCAGTCAAGGACAGGGTGATCCACCCCTCCACTTT.

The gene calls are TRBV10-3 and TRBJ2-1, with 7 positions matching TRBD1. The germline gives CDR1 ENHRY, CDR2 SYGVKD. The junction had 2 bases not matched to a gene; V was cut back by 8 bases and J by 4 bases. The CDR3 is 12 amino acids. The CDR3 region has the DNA TGTGCCATCTCGGGACAGTACAATGAGCAGTTCTTC. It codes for CAISGQYNEQFF.

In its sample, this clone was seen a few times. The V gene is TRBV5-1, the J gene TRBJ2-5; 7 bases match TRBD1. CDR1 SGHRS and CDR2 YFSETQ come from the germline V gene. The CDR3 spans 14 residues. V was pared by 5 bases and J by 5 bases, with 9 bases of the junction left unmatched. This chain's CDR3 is CASRPTGSGETQYF. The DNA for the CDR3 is TGCGCCAGCAGGCCGACAGGGTCAGGGGAGACCCAGTACTTC.

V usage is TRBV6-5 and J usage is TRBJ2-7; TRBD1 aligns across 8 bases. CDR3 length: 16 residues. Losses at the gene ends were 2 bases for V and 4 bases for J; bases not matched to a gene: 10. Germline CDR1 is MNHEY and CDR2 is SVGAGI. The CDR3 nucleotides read TGTGCCAGCAGTTACGGTTCTGCGGACAGGGATTACGAGCAGTACTTC. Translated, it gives CASSYGSADRDYEQYF.

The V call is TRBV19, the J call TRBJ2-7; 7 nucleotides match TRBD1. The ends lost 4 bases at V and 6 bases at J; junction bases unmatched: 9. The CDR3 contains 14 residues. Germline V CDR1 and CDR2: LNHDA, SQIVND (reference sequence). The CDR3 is CASSNTGVAGEQYF. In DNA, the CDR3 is TGTGCCAGTAGTAACACAGGGGTTGCGGGCGAGCAGTACTTC. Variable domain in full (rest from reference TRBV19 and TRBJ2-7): DGGITQSPKYLFRKEGQNVTLSCEQNLNHDAMYWYRQDPGQGLRLIYYSQIVNDFQKGDIAEGYSVSREKKESFPLTVTSAQKNPTAFYLCASSNTGVAGEQYFGPGTRLTVT.

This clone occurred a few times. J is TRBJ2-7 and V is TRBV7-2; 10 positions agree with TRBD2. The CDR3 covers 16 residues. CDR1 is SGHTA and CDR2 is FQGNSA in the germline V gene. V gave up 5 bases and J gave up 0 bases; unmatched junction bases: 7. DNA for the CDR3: TGTGCCAGCAGCCCCTTTAGCGGGGGGAGCTCCTACGAGCAGTACTTC. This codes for CASSPFSGGSSYEQYF. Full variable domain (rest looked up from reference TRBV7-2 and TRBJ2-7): GAGVSQSPSNKVTEKGKDVELRCDPISGHTALYWYRQSLGQGLEFLIYFQGNSAPDKSGLPSDRFSAERTGGSVSTLTIQRTQQEDSAVYLCASSPFSGGSSYEQYFGPGTRLTVT.

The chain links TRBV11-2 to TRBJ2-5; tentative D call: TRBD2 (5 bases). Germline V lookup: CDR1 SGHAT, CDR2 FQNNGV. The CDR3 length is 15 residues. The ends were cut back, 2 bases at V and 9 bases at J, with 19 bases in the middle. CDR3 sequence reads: CASSLSDRDSRAQYF. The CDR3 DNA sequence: TGTGCCAGCAGCTTAAGTGATCGGGATTCCCGGGCCCAGTACTTC.

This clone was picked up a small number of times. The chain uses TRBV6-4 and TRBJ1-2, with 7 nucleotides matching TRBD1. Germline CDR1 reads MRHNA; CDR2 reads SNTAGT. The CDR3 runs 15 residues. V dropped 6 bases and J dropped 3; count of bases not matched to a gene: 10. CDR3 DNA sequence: TGTGCCAGCAGCCCGGACAGGAAGGTTTACTATGGCTACACCTTC. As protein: CASSPDRKVYYGYTF.

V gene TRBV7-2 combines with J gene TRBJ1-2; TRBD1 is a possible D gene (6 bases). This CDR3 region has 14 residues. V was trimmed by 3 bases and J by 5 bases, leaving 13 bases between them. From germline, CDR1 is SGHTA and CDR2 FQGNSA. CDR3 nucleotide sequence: TGTGCCAGCAGCTTGGGGGGGGCGAGATATGGCTACACCTTC. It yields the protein CASSLGGARYGYTF.